These 11 T cell receptor beta chains share one sample of origin, sequenced in a study of blood T cell repertoires in COVID-19. Produced via immunoSEQ multiplex PCR; TCRdb's table is partial and in-frame only. The sample yields approximately 180,000 clones, about 83% seen once. Input material: peripheral blood. Receptors originate from a person aged 65-85 years with COVID-19, enrolled during active disease.

This clone was detected once. The chain has TRBV5-1 and TRBJ1-2, with a tentative D call TRBD1 (5 bases). Germline lookup yields CDR1 SGHRS and CDR2 YFSETQ. This CDR3 is 16 amino acids long. V was pared by 1 base and J by 6 bases, with 19 bases between. The CDR3 reads CASSLIRGSEMDGYTF. The CDR3 DNA reads as TGCGCCAGCAGCTTGATTAGGGGTTCTGAAATGGATGGCTACACCTTC.

The chain joins TRBV29-1 to TRBJ1-2; D not certain. Trimming removed 3 bases from V and 8 bases from J, with 10 bases in between. Germline CDR1 SQVTM, CDR2 ANQGSEA. This CDR3 comprises 11 residues. This CDR3 is CSVDQQSGYTF. Here the CDR3 DNA reads TGCAGCGTTGACCAACAGAGCGGCTACACCTTC.

The rearrangement links TRBV7-8 to TRBJ2-1; D unclear. This CDR3 is 12 amino acids long. Trimming stripped 1 base from V and 8 bases from J, with 6 bases between. Germline V lookup: CDR1 SGHVS, CDR2 FQNEAQ. This chain's CDR3 is CASSLGRDEQFF. The CDR3 bases are TGTGCCAGCAGCTTAGGTCGGGATGAGCAGTTCTTC.

The table lists this clone with many counts. The chain links TRBV27 to TRBJ2-1; 11 nucleotides agree with TRBD1. Germline CDR1 is MNHEY and CDR2 is SMNVEV (reference sequence). The CDR3 totals 15 residues. The junction had 3 bases not matched to a gene; V was cut back by 5 bases and J by 3 bases. CDR3 coding DNA: TGTGCCAGCAGTCCCGGGACAGGGGGCTACAATGAGCAGTTCTTC. Protein sequence: CASSPGTGGYNEQFF.

V gene TRBV7-2 combines with J gene TRBJ1-6; D unclear. Per the germline V gene, CDR1 is SGHTA and CDR2 is FQGNSA. V lost 5 bases, J lost 6 bases, and 14 bases lay in between. The CDR3 has 15 amino acids. Written as DNA, the CDR3 is TGTGCCAGCAGCCTCCGACAAGGAATTAATTCACCCCTCCACTTT. This codes for CASSLRQGINSPLHF. The variable domain in full, completed from reference TRBV7-2 and TRBJ1-6, reads GAGVSQSPSNKVTEKGKDVELRCDPISGHTALYWYRQSLGQGLEFLIYFQGNSAPDKSGLPSDRFSAERTGGSVSTLTIQRTQQEDSAVYLCASSLRQGINSPLHFGNGTRLTVT.

The chain combines TRBV28 with TRBJ1-2; a weak D match, TRBD1 (6 bases). Germline lookup yields CDR1 MDHEN and CDR2 SYDVKM. This CDR3 is 14 amino acids long. The V end was cut by 6 bases, the J end by 2 bases, with 13 bases between. Here the CDR3 reads CASSPGGHNYGYTF. The CDR3 DNA is TGTGCCAGCAGCCCGGGGGGACACAACTATGGCTACACCTTC.

The CDR3 coding sequence is TGTGCCAGTAGTGGACAGGGTTTGAGCGAAAAACTGTTTTTT. This encodes CASSGQGLSEKLFF. The chain links TRBV19 to TRBJ1-4, with 8 positions matching TRBD1. J was trimmed by 8 bases and V by 5 bases; bases with no gene match: 7. The CDR3 length is 14 residues. CDR1 is LNHDA and CDR2 is SQIVND in the germline V gene (reference sequence).

This chain uses TRBV4-1 with TRBJ2-1; TRBD1 might be the D (5 bases). This CDR3 contains 12 residues. Deletions cut 0 bases from V and 11 bases from J, with 8 bases between. Germline V CDR1 and CDR2: MGHRA, YSYEKL. CDR3 bases: TGCGCCAGCAGCCAAGAGGGGCTAAAGCAGTTCTTC. Encoded protein: CASSQEGLKQFF.

This chain connects TRBV7-2 to TRBJ2-3, with 7 bases that match TRBD2. The CDR3 is 13 residues long. Trimming at V came to 2 bases and at J to 5 bases, leaving 1 base not matched to a gene. Germline V gene sequence: CDR1 SGHTA, CDR2 FQGNSA. The CDR3 region has the DNA TGTGCCAGCAGCTTACAGCGGGGAGATACGCAGTATTTT. Encoded protein: CASSLQRGDTQYF.

Only one count was recorded for this clone. This sequence joins TRBV5-1 and TRBJ1-2, with TRBD1 matching 8 bases. V was clipped by 3 bases and J by 8 bases; unmatched bases: 6. Germline V lookup: CDR1 SGHRS, CDR2 YFSETQ. This CDR3 has 13 residues. Here the CDR3 reads CASSSTGAKGYTF. The CDR3 region has the DNA TGCGCCAGCAGCTCGACAGGGGCAAAGGGCTACACCTTC.

The V call is TRBV9, the J call TRBJ2-7; TRBD2 might be the D (5 bases). CDR3 size: 16 residues. Germline lookup yields CDR1 SGDLS and CDR2 YYNGEE. V lost 4 bases, J lost 2 bases, and 19 bases lay in between. CDR3 nucleotides: TGTGCCAGCAGCTCCTCTACTAGTCACCCCCCCTACGAGCAGTACTTC. Amino acids: CASSSSTSHPPYEQYF.